These 10 T cell receptor beta chains were all obtained from the same sample, sequenced in a study of blood T cell repertoires in COVID-19. Only in-frame clones appear in the TCRdb table, and some are missing; sequencing was by immunoSEQ multiplex PCR. The sample has 35,000 to 50,000 clones, 88% seen once. The sample consisted of peripheral blood. These receptors were obtained from a middle-aged woman with acute or convalescent COVID-19.

The chain carries TRBV30 and TRBJ2-3, with D tentatively TRBD2 (5 bases). The CDR3 runs to 14 residues. V gave up 1 base and J gave up 1 base, with 9 bases separating them. Germline V CDR1 and CDR2: GTSNPN, SVGIG (reference sequence). The CDR3 DNA follows: TGTGCCTGGAGTGAGGGTAGCGGCACAGATACGCAGTATTTT. Its protein is CAWSEGSGTDTQYF.

The chain couples TRBV25-1 to TRBJ1-1; 7 bases are a match to TRBD1. Germline assignment: CDR1 MGHDK and CDR2 SYGVNS. The CDR3 has 13 residues. The junction had 6 bases not matched to a gene; V was cut back by 7 bases and J by 4 bases. DNA for the CDR3: TGTGCCAGCACCTTGACAGGGTTCACTGAAGCTTTCTTT. It translates to CASTLTGFTEAFF.

This clone was counted between two and nine times. The genes are TRBV5-8 and TRBJ2-2; D possibly corresponds to TRBD1 (6 bases). Trimming took 7 bases from V and 1 from J, leaving 11 bases between them. CDR3 length: 14 residues. Germline assignment: CDR1 SGHTS and CDR2 YDEGEE. CDR3 sequence (DNA): TGTGCCAGCGAGCACAGGGTGAACACCGGGGAGCTGTTTTTT. Translating it yields CASEHRVNTGELFF.

J is TRBJ2-3 and V is TRBV28, with 7 bases identical to TRBD2. Germline CDR1 MDHEN, CDR2 SYDVKM. The V and J ends lost 6 bases and 6 bases, in that order; junction bases with no gene match: 9. The CDR3 is made up of 14 amino acids. The DNA of the CDR3 is TGTGCCAGCAGGGGACTATCCAGCCGTGATACGCAGTATTTT. This encodes CASRGLSSRDTQYF.

The chain is built from TRBV7-8 and TRBJ1-3, with TRBD1 matching 7 bases. The V gene end was trimmed by 5 bases and the J gene end by 0 bases; junction bases not matched to a gene: 4. Germline V gene data show CDR1 as SGHVS and CDR2 as FQNEAQ. The CDR3 consists of 15 residues. CDR3 coding DNA: TGTGCCAGCAGCACTCACAGGGGCTCTGGAAACACCATATATTTT. It translates to CASSTHRGSGNTIYF.

The chain couples TRBV5-1 to TRBJ2-1; weak D call: TRBD1 (5 bases). The length of the CDR3 is 14 residues. The V end lost 0 bases, the J end lost 7 bases, and 11 bases lay between the germline ends. Germline V gene sequence: CDR1 SGHRS, CDR2 YFSETQ. CDR3 amino acids: CASSLAGSGNEQFF. CDR3 bases: TGCGCCAGCAGCTTGGCTGGGTCAGGGAATGAGCAGTTCTTC.

The chain recombines TRBV19 with TRBJ2-3; TRBD2 matches 7 bases. The germline gives CDR1 LNHDA, CDR2 SQIVND (reference sequence). This CDR3 comprises 14 residues. After removal of 6 bases from V and 8 bases from J, the junction contained 11 bases not matched to a gene. The CDR3 DNA sequence: TGTGCCAGTAGAGCGAGACTAGCAGCAGGTACGCAGTATTTT. The encoded protein is CASRARLAAGTQYF.

The genes are TRBV9 and TRBJ2-3; TRBD2 aligns across 8 bases. The length of the CDR3 is 17 residues. The germline CDR1 and CDR2 sequences are SGDLS and YYNGEE. With 1 base clipped from V and 3 bases from J, the junction kept 10 bases outside the gene matches. CDR3 amino acids: CASSVNPRGAGTDTQYF. CDR3 sequence (DNA): TGTGCCAGCAGCGTAAATCCGCGGGGGGCGGGGACAGATACGCAGTATTTT.

The chain employs TRBV3-1 (or the pseudogene TRBV3-2) and TRBJ2-3; D not resolved. The CDR3 length is 14 residues. The V gene lost 0 bases and the J gene lost 0 bases, with 4 bases spanning the gap. CDR1 and CDR2 from the germline V gene are LGHDT and YNNKEL (reference sequence). The CDR3 DNA reads TGTGCCAGCAGCCAAGACCCGAGCACAGATACGCAGTATTTT. Protein: CASSQDPSTDTQYF.

The V gene is TRBV7-9, the J gene TRBJ1-1; 7 positions agree with TRBD1. This CDR3 region has 13 residues. J was trimmed by 3 bases and V by 7 bases; bases with no gene match: 5. The germline gives CDR1 SEHNR, CDR2 FQNEAQ (reference sequence). Here the CDR3 reads CASTPTGHTEAFF. The CDR3 DNA reads TGTGCCAGCACCCCGACAGGGCACACTGAAGCTTTCTTT.